This record covers a single T cell receptor beta chain. As yet, its antigen is unknown. These data originate in a study of CXCR3-negative and CXCR3-positive naive CD8 T cells. Study summary: The libraries yielded about 135 million TRB reads, about 1.5 +/- 0.3 million each.

Germline assignment: CDR1 SGHRS and CDR2 YFSETQ. The CDR3 length is 14 residues. The libraries of TRB cDNA were prepared using 5' RACE with UMI labels. TCRdb re-called the 5' RACE reads; one entry per CDR3 protein, DNA not given. The specimen's table records tens of thousands of distinct CDR3 sequences. General observations from the study: Diversity proved comparably high across both naive subsets and much lower in memory CD8+ cells. Relative to CXCR3-negative naive cells, CXCR3-positive naive cells had more hydrophobic TRB CDR3s. Naive cells that were CXCR3-negative or CXCR3-positive used TRBV-TRBJ genes alike, while memory cells diverged.

CD45RO-CCR7+CD27+CD95- marked naive CD8+ T cells. Sequenced sample: naive CXCR3+ CD8+ T cells from blood. Stated subset: CD45RO-CCR7+CD27+CD95- naive CD8+ T cells expressing CXCR3 (TNR3+). V gene TRBV5-1 combines with J gene TRBJ1-1; TCRdb designates TRBD1, a call that cannot be tested without DNA. This TCR was sampled from a human donor in good health. Some clones in this sample may be carry-over from other donors' samples. CDR3 in amino acids: CASRWDTMNTEAFF.